The 16 T cell receptor beta chains given below trace back to one sample, sequenced in a study of tumor-infiltrating lymphocytes in localized non-small cell lung cancer. Using immunoSEQ multiplex PCR, the repertoire was profiled, and TCRdb retains in-frame clones only, with some absent. The sample lists 6,000 to 9,000 clones; around 68% were seen once. Sequenced: lung tumor tissue. The receptors were gathered from a human donor with non-small cell lung cancer.

This clone was seen more than once but under ten times. The chain couples TRBV14 to TRBJ2-1, with D possibly TRBD2 on 7 matching bases. This CDR3 has 15 residues. CDR1 and CDR2 (germline): SGHDN, FVKESK. The ends were cut back, 4 bases at V and 2 bases at J, with 12 bases in the middle. The CDR3 spells CASSPWGGPYNEQFF. The CDR3 coding sequence is TGTGCCAGCAGCCCGTGGGGGGGGCCCTACAATGAGCAGTTCTTC.

The chain employs TRBV7-9 and TRBJ1-4, with no clear D. The CDR3 contains 12 residues. V was clipped by 5 bases and J by 8 bases, with 9 bases between them. Germline V gene lookup returns CDR1 SEHNR and CDR2 FQNEAQ (reference sequence). CDR3 sequence reads: CASSGTGEKLFF. The CDR3 DNA reads TGTGCCAGCAGCGGCACGGGGGAAAAACTGTTTTTT.

The sample holds one count of this clone. The chain couples TRBV5-6 to TRBJ1-1; the D is unclear. CDR1 and CDR2 (germline): SGHDT, YYEEEE. The CDR3 is 15 amino acids. V lost 4 bases, J lost 3 bases, and 16 bases lay in between. CDR3 sequence reads: CASSQDGIPYTEAFF. DNA of the CDR3: TGTGCCAGCAGCCAGGACGGAATTCCTTACACTGAAGCTTTCTTT.

This clone was seen more than once but under ten times. This chain connects TRBV27 to TRBJ2-5, with D possibly TRBD2 on 7 matching bases. Trimming pared 2 bases from V and 5 bases from J, leaving 21 bases between. The CDR3 length is 17 residues. From germline, CDR1 is MNHEY and CDR2 SMNVEV (reference sequence). The CDR3 sequence is CASSLRNREGYLETQYF. The CDR3 bases are TGTGCCAGCAGTTTACGGAACAGGGAGGGATATTTGGAGACCCAGTACTTC.

The V call is TRBV2, the J call TRBJ1-5, with D perhaps TRBD1 (6 bases). There are 16 residues in the CDR3. Trimming took 6 bases from V and 0 from J, leaving 15 bases between them. Germline V CDR1 and CDR2: SNHLY, FYNNEI. The CDR3 here is CASRVQGGYSNQPQHF. The CDR3 DNA is TGTGCCAGCAGGGTACAGGGAGGATATAGCAATCAGCCCCAGCATTTT.

The CDR3 sequence is CASSERVEGRIYSNQPQHF. In DNA, the CDR3 is TGTGCCAGCAGTGAAAGGGTTGAGGGAAGAATTTATAGCAATCAGCCCCAGCATTTT. The J gene is TRBJ1-5, the V gene TRBV6-1; D is ambiguous. V shed 2 bases and J shed 0 bases, with 20 bases lying between them. The CDR3 consists of 19 residues. CDR1 is MNHNS, CDR2 SASEGT, per germline.

CDR3 sequence reads: CSARVIGEQFF. DNA for the CDR3: TGCAGTGCTAGGGTTATCGGTGAGCAGTTCTTC. V is TRBV20-1 and J is TRBJ2-1; D is unclear. V was shortened by 3 bases and J by 9 bases, with 9 bases between the two germline ends. Germline V gives CDR1 DFQATT, CDR2 SNEGSKA (reference sequence). CDR3 size: 11 residues.

V is TRBV13 and J is TRBJ2-3, with D tentatively TRBD1 or TRBD2 (5 bases each). With 5 bases removed from V and 1 base from J, the gap between germline ends came to 16 bases. Germline V lookup: CDR1 PRHDT, CDR2 FYEKMQ (reference sequence). This CDR3 spans 16 amino acids. Written as DNA, the CDR3 is TGTGCCAGCAGCGGCCGACCACAGGAGGGCACAGATACGCAGTATTTT. Its protein is CASSGRPQEGTDTQYF. The complete variable domain, with remaining parts taken from reference TRBV13 and TRBJ2-3, reads AAGVIQSPRHLIKEKRETATLKCYPIPRHDTVYWYQQGPGQDPQFLISFYEKMQSDKGSIPDRFSAQQFSDYHSELNMSSLELGDSALYFCASSGRPQEGTDTQYFGPGTRLTVL.

In its sample, this clone is large. CDR3 nucleotides: TGTGCCAGTACCAAGACGGGACTAGCGGGGGGAAAGTCCTCCTACGAGCAGTACTTC. This gives the protein CASTKTGLAGGKSSYEQYF. J is TRBJ2-7 and V is TRBV19, with 15 bases matching TRBD2. This CDR3 contains 19 residues. Unmatched junction bases numbered 13, after V lost 7 bases and J lost 0 bases. Germline V gene sequence: CDR1 LNHDA, CDR2 SQIVND (reference sequence). The whole variable domain, filled in from reference TRBV19 and TRBJ2-7, reads DGGITQSPKYLFRKEGQNVTLSCEQNLNHDAMYWYRQDPGQGLRLIYYSQIVNDFQKGDIAEGYSVSREKKESFPLTVTSAQKNPTAFYLCASTKTGLAGGKSSYEQYFGPGTRLTVT.

This sequence joins TRBV4-3 and TRBJ2-7, with 10 bases fitting TRBD2. The CDR3 totals 17 residues. Trimming removed 2 bases from V and 0 bases from J; junction bases left unmatched: 7. Germline V lookup: CDR1 LGHNA, CDR2 YSLEER. The CDR3 loop reads CASSQQLAGVTSYEQYF. The CDR3 DNA sequence: TGCGCCAGCAGCCAACAGCTAGCGGGGGTCACCTCCTACGAGCAGTACTTC.

J is TRBJ2-6 and V is TRBV4-3; perhaps TRBD1 as D (6 bases). Trimming removed 4 bases at V and 0 bases at J, with 16 bases between. CDR1 and CDR2 (germline): LGHNA, YSLEER. The CDR3 is 18 amino acids. CDR3 nucleotide sequence: TGCGCCAGCAGCCCCCAGGGGAGTGTTTCCTCTGGGGCCAACGTCCTGACTTTC. Its protein is CASSPQGSVSSGANVLTF.

V usage is TRBV18 and J usage is TRBJ2-1, with D perhaps given as TRBD1 or TRBD2 (5 bases each). The V gene's germline CDR1 is KGHSH and CDR2 LQKENI. This CDR3 is built from 14 residues. V was pared by 3 bases and J by 5 bases, with 11 bases between. CDR3 DNA: TGTGCCAGCTCACCCCAGCGAGGGGACAATGAGCAGTTCTTC. This sequence encodes CASSPQRGDNEQFF.

The chain links TRBV10-2 to TRBJ1-2; 12 bases fit TRBD1. This CDR3 spans 15 amino acids. From germline, CDR1 is WSHSY and CDR2 SAAADI. The V segment lost 2 bases and the J segment 7 bases; nucleotides outside the gene matches: 5. As DNA, the CDR3 is TGCGCCAGCAGTGAGCGGGGGACAGGGGGCTTTGGCTACACCTTC. It encodes CASSERGTGGFGYTF.

This clone was observed a single time. The chain has TRBV11-2 and TRBJ2-7; D might be TRBD2 (6 bases). V was trimmed by 0 bases and J by 2 bases, leaving 11 bases between them. The CDR3 is 15 amino acids. Per the germline V gene, CDR1 is SGHAT and CDR2 is FQNNGV. The CDR3 region is CASSLERGSAYEQYF. The CDR3 DNA reads as TGTGCCAGCAGCTTAGAGCGGGGTTCGGCCTACGAGCAGTACTTC.

J is TRBJ2-5 and V is TRBV19; TRBD1 aligns across 8 bases. Germline CDR1 and CDR2: LNHDA and SQIVND (reference sequence). The CDR3 spans 14 residues. The junction had 7 bases not matched to a gene; V was cut back by 5 bases and J by 5 bases. The CDR3 DNA reads as TGTGCCAGTAGTTCTCGGACAGGGATGGAGACCCAGTACTTC. Translated, it gives CASSSRTGMETQYF.

The chain recombines TRBV7-2 with TRBJ2-3; D is unresolved. Germline V gene lookup returns CDR1 SGHTA and CDR2 FQGNSA. V lost 4 bases, J lost 4 bases, and 9 bases lay in between. This CDR3 contains 13 residues. The CDR3: CASSSPGSDTQYF. DNA for the CDR3: TGTGCCAGCAGCTCCCCCGGGTCAGATACGCAGTATTTT.